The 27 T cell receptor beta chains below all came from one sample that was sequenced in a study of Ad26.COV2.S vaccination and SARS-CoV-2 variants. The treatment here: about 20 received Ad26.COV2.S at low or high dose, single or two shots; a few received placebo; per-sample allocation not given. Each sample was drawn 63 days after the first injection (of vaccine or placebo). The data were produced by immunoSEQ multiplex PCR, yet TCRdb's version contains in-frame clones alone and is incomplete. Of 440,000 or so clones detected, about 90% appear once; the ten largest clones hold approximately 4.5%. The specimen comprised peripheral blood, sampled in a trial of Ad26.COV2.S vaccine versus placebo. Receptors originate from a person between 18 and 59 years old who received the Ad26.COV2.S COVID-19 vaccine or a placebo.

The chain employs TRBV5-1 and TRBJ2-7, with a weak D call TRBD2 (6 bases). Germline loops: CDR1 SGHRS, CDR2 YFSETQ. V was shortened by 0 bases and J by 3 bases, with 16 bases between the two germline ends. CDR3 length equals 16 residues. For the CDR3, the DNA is TGCGCCAGCAGCTTGGGGCTAGCAGGAGGGTTCTACGAGCAGTACTTC. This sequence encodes CASSLGLAGGFYEQYF.

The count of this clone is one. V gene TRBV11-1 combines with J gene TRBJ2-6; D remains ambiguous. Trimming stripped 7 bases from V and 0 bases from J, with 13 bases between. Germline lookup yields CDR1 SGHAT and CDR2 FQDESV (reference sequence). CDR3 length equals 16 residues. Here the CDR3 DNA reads TGTGCCAGCAAGGGCAGTTTCTTCTCTGGGGCCAACGTCCTGACTTTC. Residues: CASKGSFFSGANVLTF.

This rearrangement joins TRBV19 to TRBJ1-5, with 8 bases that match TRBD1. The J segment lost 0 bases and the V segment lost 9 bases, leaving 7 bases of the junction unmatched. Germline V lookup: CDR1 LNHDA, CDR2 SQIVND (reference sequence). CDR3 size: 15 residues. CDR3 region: CASAQTGDSNQPQHF. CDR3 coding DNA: TGTGCCAGCGCCCAGACAGGGGATAGCAATCAGCCCCAGCATTTT.

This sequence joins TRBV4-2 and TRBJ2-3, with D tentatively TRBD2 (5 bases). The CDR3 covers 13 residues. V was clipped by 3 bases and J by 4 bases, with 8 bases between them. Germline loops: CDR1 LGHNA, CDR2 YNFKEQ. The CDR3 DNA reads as TGTGCCAGCAGCCAGGCGGAGGCAGATACGCAGTATTTT. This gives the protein CASSQAEADTQYF.

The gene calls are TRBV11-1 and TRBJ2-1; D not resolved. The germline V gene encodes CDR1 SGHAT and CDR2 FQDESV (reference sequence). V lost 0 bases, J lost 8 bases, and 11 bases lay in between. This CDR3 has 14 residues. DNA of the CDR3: TGTGCCAGCAGCTTAGCTTTAAGAGTGGATGAGCAGTTCTTC. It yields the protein CASSLALRVDEQFF.

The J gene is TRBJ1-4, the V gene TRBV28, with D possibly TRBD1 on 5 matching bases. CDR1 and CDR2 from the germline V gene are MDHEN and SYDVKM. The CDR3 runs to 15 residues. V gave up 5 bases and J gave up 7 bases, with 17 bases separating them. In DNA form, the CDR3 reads TGTGCCAGCAGTCCAACGCCAGGGACGGGTGAAAAACTGTTTTTT. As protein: CASSPTPGTGEKLFF.

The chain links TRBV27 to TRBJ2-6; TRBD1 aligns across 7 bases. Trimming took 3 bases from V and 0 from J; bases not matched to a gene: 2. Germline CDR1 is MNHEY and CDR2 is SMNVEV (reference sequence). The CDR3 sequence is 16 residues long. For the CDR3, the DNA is TGTGCCAGCAGTTTCGGGGACAGCTCTGGGGCCAACGTCCTGACTTTC. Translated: CASSFGDSSGANVLTF.

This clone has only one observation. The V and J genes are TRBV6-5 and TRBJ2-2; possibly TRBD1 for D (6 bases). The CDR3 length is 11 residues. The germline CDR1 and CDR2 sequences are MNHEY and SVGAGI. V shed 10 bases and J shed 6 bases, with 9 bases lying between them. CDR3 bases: TGTGCCATACAGGGTTCCGGGGAGCTGTTTTTT. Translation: CAIQGSGELFF.

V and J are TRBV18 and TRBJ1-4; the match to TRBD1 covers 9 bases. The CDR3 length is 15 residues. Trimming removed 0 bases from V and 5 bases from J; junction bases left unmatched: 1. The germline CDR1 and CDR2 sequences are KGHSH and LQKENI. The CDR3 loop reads CASSPPGQGNEKLFF. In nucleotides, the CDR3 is TGTGCCAGCTCACCACCGGGACAGGGAAATGAAAAACTGTTTTTT.

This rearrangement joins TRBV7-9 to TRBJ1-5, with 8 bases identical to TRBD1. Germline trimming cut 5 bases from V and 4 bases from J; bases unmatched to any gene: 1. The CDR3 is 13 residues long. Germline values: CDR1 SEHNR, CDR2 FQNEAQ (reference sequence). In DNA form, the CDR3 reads TGTGCCAGCAGCGACAGGGGTAATCAGCCCCAGCATTTT. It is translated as CASSDRGNQPQHF.

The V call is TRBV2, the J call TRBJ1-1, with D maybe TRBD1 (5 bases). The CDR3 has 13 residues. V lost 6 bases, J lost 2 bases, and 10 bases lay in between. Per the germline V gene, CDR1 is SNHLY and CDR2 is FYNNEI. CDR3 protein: CASRGGHNTEAFF. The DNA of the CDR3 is TGTGCCAGCAGAGGCGGACACAACACTGAAGCTTTCTTT. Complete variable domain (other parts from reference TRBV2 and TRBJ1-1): EPEVTQTPSHQVTQMGQEVILRCVPISNHLYFYWYRQILGQKVEFLVSFYNNEISEKSEIFDDQFSVERPDGSNFTLKIRSTKLEDSAMYFCASRGGHNTEAFFGQGTRLTVV.

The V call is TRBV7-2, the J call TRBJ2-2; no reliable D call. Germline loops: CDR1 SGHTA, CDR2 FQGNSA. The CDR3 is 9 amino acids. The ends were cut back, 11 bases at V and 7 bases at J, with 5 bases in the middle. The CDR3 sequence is CAEGGELFF. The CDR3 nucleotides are TGTGCCGAAGGCGGGGAGCTGTTTTTT.

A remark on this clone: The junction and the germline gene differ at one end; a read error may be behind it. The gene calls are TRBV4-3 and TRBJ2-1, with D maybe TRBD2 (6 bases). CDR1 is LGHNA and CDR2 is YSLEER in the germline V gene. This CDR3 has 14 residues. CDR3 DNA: TGCACCAGCAGCCAAGAACTAGCTGGCAATGAGCAGTTCTTC. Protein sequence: CTSSQELAGNEQFF.

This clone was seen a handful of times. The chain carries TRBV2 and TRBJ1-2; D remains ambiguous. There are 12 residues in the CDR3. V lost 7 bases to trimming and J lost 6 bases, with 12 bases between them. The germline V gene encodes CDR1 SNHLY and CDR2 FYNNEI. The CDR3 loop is CASKWEEDGYTF. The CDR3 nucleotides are TGTGCCAGCAAATGGGAAGAGGATGGCTACACCTTC. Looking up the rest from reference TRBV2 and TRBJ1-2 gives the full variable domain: EPEVTQTPSHQVTQMGQEVILRCVPISNHLYFYWYRQILGQKVEFLVSFYNNEISEKSEIFDDQFSVERPDGSNFTLKIRSTKLEDSAMYFCASKWEEDGYTFGSGTRLTVV.

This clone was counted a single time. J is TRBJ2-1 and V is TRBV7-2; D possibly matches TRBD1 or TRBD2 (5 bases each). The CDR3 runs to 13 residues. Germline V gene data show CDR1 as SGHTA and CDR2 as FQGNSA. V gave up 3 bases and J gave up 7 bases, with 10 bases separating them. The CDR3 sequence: CASSFTGGNEQFF. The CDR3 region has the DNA TGTGCCAGCAGCTTTACTGGGGGTAATGAGCAGTTCTTC.

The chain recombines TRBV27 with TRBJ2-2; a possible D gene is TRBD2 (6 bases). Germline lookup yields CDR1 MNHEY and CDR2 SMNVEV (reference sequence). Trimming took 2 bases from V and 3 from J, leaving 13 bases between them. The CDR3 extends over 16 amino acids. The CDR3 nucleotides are TGTGCCAGCAGTTTAAGGGCGGGACGGCACACCGGGGAGCTGTTTTTT. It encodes CASSLRAGRHTGELFF.

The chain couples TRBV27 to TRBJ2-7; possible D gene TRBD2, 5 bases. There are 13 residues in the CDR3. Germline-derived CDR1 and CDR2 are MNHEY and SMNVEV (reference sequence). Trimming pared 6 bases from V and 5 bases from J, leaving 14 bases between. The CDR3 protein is CASSFRDRHEQYF. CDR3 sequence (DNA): TGTGCCAGCAGCTTCCGGGATCGGCACGAGCAGTACTTC.

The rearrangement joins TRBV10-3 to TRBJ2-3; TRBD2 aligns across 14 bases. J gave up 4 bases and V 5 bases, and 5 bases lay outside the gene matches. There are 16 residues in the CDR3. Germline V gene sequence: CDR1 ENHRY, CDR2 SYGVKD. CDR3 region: CAISTGLAGAADTQYF. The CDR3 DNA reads TGTGCCATCAGTACGGGACTAGCGGGAGCCGCAGATACGCAGTATTTT.

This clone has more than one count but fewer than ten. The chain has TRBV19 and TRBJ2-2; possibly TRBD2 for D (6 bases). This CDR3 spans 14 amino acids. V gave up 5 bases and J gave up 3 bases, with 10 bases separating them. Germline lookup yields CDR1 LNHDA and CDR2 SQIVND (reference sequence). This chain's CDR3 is CASSRRDYTGELFF. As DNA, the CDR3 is TGTGCCAGTAGTCGCCGGGACTACACCGGGGAGCTGTTTTTT.

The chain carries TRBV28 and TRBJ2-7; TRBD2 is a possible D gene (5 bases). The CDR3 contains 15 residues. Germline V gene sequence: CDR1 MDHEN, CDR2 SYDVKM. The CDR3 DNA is TGTGCAAGCGGTTCCACAAGCGGTGGGTTCTACGAGCAGTACTTC. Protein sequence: CASGSTSGGFYEQYF.

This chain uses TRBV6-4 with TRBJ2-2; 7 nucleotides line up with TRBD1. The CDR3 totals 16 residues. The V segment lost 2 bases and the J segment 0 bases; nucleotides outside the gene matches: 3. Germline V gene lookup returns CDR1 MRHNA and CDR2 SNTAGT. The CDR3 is CASSDGQGANTGELFF. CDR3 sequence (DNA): TGTGCCAGCAGTGACGGGCAGGGGGCGAACACCGGGGAGCTGTTTTTT.

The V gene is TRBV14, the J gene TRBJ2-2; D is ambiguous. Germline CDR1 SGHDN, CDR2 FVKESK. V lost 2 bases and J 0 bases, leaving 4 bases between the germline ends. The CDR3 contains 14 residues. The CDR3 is CASSQTANTGELFF. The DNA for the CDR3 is TGTGCCAGCAGCCAAACTGCGAACACCGGGGAGCTGTTTTTT.

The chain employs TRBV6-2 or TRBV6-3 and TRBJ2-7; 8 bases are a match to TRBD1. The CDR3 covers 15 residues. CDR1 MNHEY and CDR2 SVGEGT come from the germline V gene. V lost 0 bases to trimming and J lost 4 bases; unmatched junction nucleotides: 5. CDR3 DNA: TGTGCCAGCAGTTACTCGATCAGGACAGGGTACGAGCAGTACTTC. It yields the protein CASSYSIRTGYEQYF.

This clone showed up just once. The CDR3 nucleotides read TGTGCCTGGAGTGTGACAGGGGGCAGCTCCTACGAGCAGTACTTC. It codes for CAWSVTGGSSYEQYF. The chain uses TRBV30 and TRBJ2-7, with 10 bases lining up with TRBD1. Germline V gives CDR1 GTSNPN, CDR2 SVGIG (reference sequence). V gave up 0 bases and J gave up 0 bases; unmatched junction bases: 2. The CDR3 sequence is 15 residues long.

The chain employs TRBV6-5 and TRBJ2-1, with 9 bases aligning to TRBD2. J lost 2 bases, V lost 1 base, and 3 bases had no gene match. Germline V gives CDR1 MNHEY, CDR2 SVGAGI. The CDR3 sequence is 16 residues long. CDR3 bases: TGTGCCAGCAGTTACTTAGCGGGAGCAGCCTACAATGAGCAGTTCTTC. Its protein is CASSYLAGAAYNEQFF.

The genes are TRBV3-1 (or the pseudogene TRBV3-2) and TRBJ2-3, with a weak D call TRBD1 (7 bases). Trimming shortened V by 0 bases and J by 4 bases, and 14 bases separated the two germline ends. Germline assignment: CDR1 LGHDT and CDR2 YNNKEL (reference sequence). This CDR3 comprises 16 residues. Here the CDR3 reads CASSQDQGGPSDTQYF. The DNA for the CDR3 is TGTGCCAGCAGCCAAGATCAGGGGGGACCATCAGATACGCAGTATTTT.

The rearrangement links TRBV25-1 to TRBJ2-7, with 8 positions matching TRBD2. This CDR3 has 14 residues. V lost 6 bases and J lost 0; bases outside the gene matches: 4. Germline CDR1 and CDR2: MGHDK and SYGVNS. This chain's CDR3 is CASRGSGSSYEQYF. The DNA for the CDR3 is TGTGCCAGCAGGGGGAGCGGGAGCTCCTACGAGCAGTACTTC.